This is a list of T cell receptor beta chains from one sample in a study of blood T cells in healthy people across ages. TCRdb called the 5' RACE reads again in MiXCR, with one record for every CDR3 protein. The data show 600,000 or so distinct CDR3 sequences, with more than 20% seen just once and about 3.6% held by the top ten. Sequencing was carried out using blood. The origin of the receptors is a man between 65 and 85 years old in good health. Both conserved end residues are part of each CDR3.

v_gene	j_gene	CDR3aa
TRBV11-2	TRBJ2-7	CASSSLGAGAAYEQYF
TRBV11-2	TRBJ1-4	CASSRGTLTNEKLFF
TRBV5-5	TRBJ2-7	CASSPAGTNSYEQYF
TRBV7-9	TRBJ2-5	CASSLARGGSSETQYF
TRBV20-1	TRBJ1-1	CSARAPERGRTEAFF
TRBV2	TRBJ2-1	CASTATGNEQFF
TRBV6-5	TRBJ2-7	CASSYSYGTTYEQYF
TRBV29-1	TRBJ2-1	CSVKGSGGSYNEQFF
TRBV25-1	.	CATLTESYEQYF
TRBV4-3	TRBJ1-1	CASSRALPGNTEAFF
TRBV6-2/TRBV6-3	TRBJ2-1	CATLEGGKNEQFF
TRBV7-8	TRBJ1-1	CASSTTGAWGAFF
TRBV4-1	TRBJ1-2	CASSQQQGAYGYTF
TRBV3-1	TRBJ1-1	CASSQDQGGRAFF
TRBV12-3/TRBV12-4	TRBJ1-4	CASSPRQGPNEKLFF
TRBV5-1	TRBJ2-5	CASSLIASGGYQEAQYF
TRBV6-5	TRBJ1-1	CASSPGTGLSEAFF
TRBV20-1	.	CSASFPRLAGTYEQYF
TRBV10-3	TRBJ2-7	CAISRLAGVLGSYEQYF
TRBV7-2	TRBJ2-5	CASSLAGEATQYF